This T cell receptor (beta chain) was documented in a study of shared clonotypes between healthy human individuals. Study as a whole: The study drew on a couple of women and a few men aged 18 to 49 as donors. Regarding the study as a whole: The study found roughly 5% of naive CD4 clonotypes shared across a handful of donors. Having only a few donors restricted how much genetic and exposure-history diversity was captured. Clonotype sharing among donors was expected to depend on sequencing depth.

The repertoire was sequenced with immunoSEQ multiplex PCR; TCRdb's copy has only in-frame clones and lacks some. The sample has roughly 2,300,000 clones, 85% to 95% seen once. Germline V lookup: CDR1 SGHTA, CDR2 FQGTGA. The CDR3 totals 15 residues. Trimming cost V 5 bases and J 7 bases, with 17 bases left between them. As for this clone: Its antigen remains unidentified.

Sequenced input: naive CD4+ T cells from PBMCs. Described subset: CD45RA+ positively selected. This clonotype was sampled from a man in his late teens or twenties in good health. Some clones in this sample may be carry-over from other donors' samples. The rearrangement joins TRBV7-3 to TRBJ1-4; D perhaps matches TRBD1 (6 bases). The CDR3, as DNA: TGTGCCAGCAGCCCGGGAAGCGGGGGCGGTGAAAAACTGTTTTTT. Amino acid sequence: CASSPGSGGGEKLFF.